The 27 T cell receptor beta chains below come from one sample, sequenced in a study of blood T cell repertoires in COVID-19. Profiled with immunoSEQ multiplex PCR; TCRdb holds only in-frame clones, not every one. The data show about 240,000 clones, 83% seen once. Sample: PBMCs or T cells enriched from blood (not recorded which). The receptors were sampled from a woman between 35 and 50 years old who had been exposed to COVID-19.

The rearrangement uses TRBV5-1 and TRBJ2-3; 9 nucleotides agree with TRBD1. Germline V gene sequence: CDR1 SGHRS, CDR2 YFSETQ. V shed 4 bases and J 2 bases; nucleotides not matched to a gene: 8. This CDR3 contains 16 residues. The DNA of the CDR3 is TGCGCCAGCAGCCTGGGACAGGGAGACTCCACAGATACGCAGTATTTT. The encoded protein is CASSLGQGDSTDTQYF. Full variable domain (outside the CDR3, taken from reference TRBV5-1 and TRBJ2-3): KAGVTQTPRYLIKTRGQQVTLSCSPISGHRSVSWYQQTPGQGLQFLFEYFSETQRNKGNFPGRFSGRQFSNSRSEMNVSTLELGDSALYLCASSLGQGDSTDTQYFGPGTRLTVL.

V is TRBV4-3 and J is TRBJ1-6; 8 bases map to TRBD1. Losses at the gene ends were 3 bases for V and 4 bases for J; bases not matched to a gene: 8. The CDR3 loop spans 17 amino acids. Germline values: CDR1 LGHNA, CDR2 YSLEER. As DNA, the CDR3 is TGCGCCAGCAGCCAGAGACCGACAGGGGAATATAATTCACCCCTCCACTTT. This translates into CASSQRPTGEYNSPLHF.

The chain is built from TRBV19 and TRBJ2-2; possibly TRBD2 for D (6 bases). Trimming pared 1 base from V and 2 bases from J, leaving 11 bases between. Germline CDR1 and CDR2: LNHDA and SQIVND (reference sequence). The CDR3 sequence is 16 residues long. CDR3 region: CASSIVWGGNTGELFF. CDR3 in DNA: TGTGCCAGTAGTATAGTTTGGGGAGGAAACACCGGGGAGCTGTTTTTT.

The genes are TRBV6-5 and TRBJ2-2; the match to TRBD1 covers 9 bases. The germline V gene has CDR1 MNHEY and CDR2 SVGAGI. CDR3 length: 13 residues. After removal of 10 bases from V and 7 bases from J, the junction contained 7 bases not matched to a gene. The CDR3 here is CAIYRGQGGELFF. The CDR3 coding sequence is TGTGCCATTTACAGGGGGCAAGGCGGGGAGCTGTTTTTT.

CDR3 amino acids: CASSQDSSGGADTQYF. The CDR3 DNA follows: TGCGCCAGCAGCCAAGATTCTAGCGGGGGGGCAGATACGCAGTATTTT. J is TRBJ2-3 and V is TRBV4-1, with 12 bases fitting TRBD2. Germline assignment: CDR1 MGHRA and CDR2 YSYEKL. With V trimmed by 0 bases and J by 4 bases, 2 bases remained unmatched. This CDR3 has 16 residues.

The table lists this clone with a count of one. The gene calls are TRBV19 and TRBJ1-2; possible D gene TRBD1, 5 bases. The V and J ends lost 5 bases and 3 bases respectively, with 16 bases between them. The CDR3 is 15 amino acids. Germline V gene data show CDR1 as LNHDA and CDR2 as SQIVND (reference sequence). The CDR3 region is CASSDGQGYDYGYTF. For the CDR3, the DNA is TGTGCCAGTAGTGATGGGCAGGGTTACGACTATGGCTACACCTTC.

CDR3 in amino acids: CASRWAGTNYGYTF. The CDR3, as DNA: TGTGCCAGTAGATGGGCAGGGACTAACTATGGCTACACCTTC. This chain links TRBV19 with TRBJ1-2, with a weak D call TRBD1 (5 bases). The germline V gene has CDR1 LNHDA and CDR2 SQIVND (reference sequence). The CDR3 totals 14 residues. V gave up 6 bases and J gave up 0 bases, with 11 bases separating them.

The V call is TRBV15, the J call TRBJ1-3, with a possible D match to TRBD1 (5 bases). Germline V CDR1 and CDR2: LNHNV, YYDKDF (reference sequence). Between the trimmed V and J ends, which lost 0 bases and 15 bases, there was a span of 15 bases. The CDR3 has 13 amino acids. In nucleotides, the CDR3 is TGTGCCACCAGCAGAGACTTTGGAGGGGACCCATATTTT. It codes for CATSRDFGGDPYF.

This clone was counted once. CDR3 amino acids: CASRPLGQRLEKLFF. The CDR3 region has the DNA TGTGCCAGCAGACCGCTGGGACAGCGACTCGAAAAACTGTTTTTT. V usage is TRBV28 and J usage is TRBJ1-4; TRBD1 matches 7 bases. The V and J ends lost 6 bases and 8 bases, in that order; junction bases with no gene match: 12. This CDR3 has 15 residues. The germline V gene encodes CDR1 MDHEN and CDR2 SYDVKM.

The gene calls are TRBV3-1 (or the pseudogene TRBV3-2) and TRBJ2-4; 7 bases are a match to TRBD1. Germline V lookup: CDR1 LGHDT, CDR2 YNNKEL (reference sequence). This CDR3 region has 15 residues. Trimming cost V 3 bases and J 4 bases; bases outside gene matches: 6. The CDR3 loop reads CASSQITGQKNIQYF. Written as DNA, the CDR3 is TGTGCCAGCAGCCAGATTACGGGACAGAAAAACATTCAGTACTTC.

The chain couples TRBV19 to TRBJ2-2, with D tentatively TRBD2 (7 bases). Germline-derived CDR1 and CDR2 are LNHDA and SQIVND (reference sequence). CDR3 length: 17 residues. V lost 4 bases to trimming and J lost 1 base, with 16 bases between them. The CDR3, as DNA: TGTGCCAGTAGTAAGGGGGGGCCAAGAATGAACACCGGGGAGCTGTTTTTT. Protein: CASSKGGPRMNTGELFF.

The V gene is TRBV9, the J gene TRBJ1-1; tentatively, D is TRBD1 (5 bases). Germline-derived CDR1 and CDR2 are SGDLS and YYNGEE. Trimming cost V 0 bases and J 3 bases, with 6 bases left between them. This CDR3 region has 13 residues. The CDR3 is CASSVVGDTEAFF. CDR3 nucleotide sequence: TGTGCCAGCAGCGTAGTAGGGGACACTGAAGCTTTCTTT.

The gene calls are TRBV5-4 and TRBJ1-4; TRBD1 matches at 9 bases. V lost 0 bases to trimming and J lost 5 bases; unmatched junction nucleotides: 2. CDR1 is SGHNT and CDR2 is YYREEE in the germline V gene (reference sequence). This CDR3 has 15 residues. For the CDR3, the DNA is TGTGCCAGCAGCTTGGAGACAGGGGGGAATGAAAAACTGTTTTTT. It yields the protein CASSLETGGNEKLFF. The full variable domain, in which reference TRBV5-4 and TRBJ1-4 provide the parts outside the CDR3, is ETGVTQSPTHLIKTRGQQVTLRCSSQSGHNTVSWYQQALGQGPQFIFQYYREEENGRGNFPPRFSGLQFPNYSSELNVNALELDDSALYLCASSLETGGNEKLFFGSGTQLSVL.

The chain carries TRBV5-1 and TRBJ2-2; tentative D call: TRBD1 (6 bases). The CDR3 has 15 amino acids. Germline CDR1 and CDR2: SGHRS and YFSETQ. V lost 0 bases to trimming and J lost 2 bases, with 8 bases between them. The CDR3 sequence is CASSLAGVNTGELFF. In DNA, the CDR3 is TGCGCCAGCAGCTTGGCAGGGGTTAACACCGGGGAGCTGTTTTTT.

J is TRBJ2-1 and V is TRBV21-1; the table's D gene call, TRBD2, was not cross checked with the DNA. TRBV21-1 is a listed pseudogene. CDR3 size: 15 residues. CDR3 coding DNA: TGTGCCACCCCCAAAGAGCGGAGCTCCTACAATGAGCAGTTCTTC. Protein product: CATPKERSSYNEQFF.

The chain is built from TRBV5-6 and TRBJ1-1, with D unresolved. V gave up 0 bases and J gave up 9 bases, with 9 bases separating them. Germline V gives CDR1 SGHDT, CDR2 YYEEEE. This CDR3 has 12 amino acids. The CDR3 coding sequence is TGTGCCAGCAGCTTGGCAGGAGGTAAAGCTTTCTTT. It yields the protein CASSLAGGKAFF.

The rearrangement uses TRBV6-2 or TRBV6-3 and TRBJ1-4; the match to TRBD1 covers 8 bases. There are 16 residues in the CDR3. V shed 2 bases and J 5 bases; nucleotides not matched to a gene: 7. Germline-derived CDR1 and CDR2 are MNHEY and SVGEGT. Here the CDR3 DNA reads TGTGCCAGCAGTTACGGAGGACAGGGAGGCAATGAAAAACTGTTTTTT. Translation gives CASSYGGQGGNEKLFF.

This chain joins TRBV7-9 and TRBJ2-4; perhaps TRBD2 as D (5 bases). The germline V gene has CDR1 SEHNR and CDR2 FQNEAQ (reference sequence). The V end lost 3 bases, the J end lost 8 bases, and 11 bases lay between the germline ends. The CDR3 totals 13 residues. CDR3: CASSFLPGDIQYF. In DNA, the CDR3 is TGTGCCAGCAGCTTTCTACCCGGGGACATTCAGTACTTC.

The chain combines TRBV18 with TRBJ2-4; possibly TRBD1 for D (6 bases). Trimming pared 2 bases from V and 1 base from J, leaving 12 bases between. CDR1 and CDR2 (germline): KGHSH, LQKENI. CDR3 length: 16 residues. CDR3 residues: CASSPANRVAKNIQYF. The CDR3, as DNA: TGTGCCAGCTCACCAGCCAACAGGGTTGCCAAAAACATTCAGTACTTC.

J is TRBJ1-1 and V is TRBV3-1 (or the pseudogene TRBV3-2); 8 bases are shared with TRBD1. CDR1 and CDR2 from the germline V gene are LGHDT and YNNKEL (reference sequence). V lost 3 bases and J lost 5; bases outside the gene matches: 5. The CDR3 extends over 14 amino acids. The CDR3 region has the DNA TGTGCCAGCAGCCACCTGACAGGGGCTACTGAAGCTTTCTTT. Its protein product is CASSHLTGATEAFF.

The chain couples TRBV2 to TRBJ2-3; a weak D match, TRBD2 (5 bases). Germline V gives CDR1 SNHLY, CDR2 FYNNEI. V lost 8 bases to trimming and J lost 2 bases, with 17 bases between them. This CDR3 spans 15 amino acids. The CDR3 region has the DNA TGTGCCAGCCCCAGGAGGAGACCCACCACAGATACGCAGTATTTT. This codes for CASPRRRPTTDTQYF.

The V call is TRBV28, the J call TRBJ1-5; 8 bases agree with TRBD1. This CDR3 contains 15 residues. Germline trimming cut 10 bases from V and 2 bases from J; bases unmatched to any gene: 10. The germline V gene has CDR1 MDHEN and CDR2 SYDVKM. This chain's CDR3 is CATEGGTGGNQPQHF. DNA for the CDR3: TGTGCCACCGAGGGGGGGACAGGAGGCAATCAGCCCCAGCATTTT.

For this clone: The same CDR3 arises from other DNA sequences in this sample as well. The rearrangement links TRBV9 to TRBJ1-1; D not certain. The CDR3 totals 15 residues. Trimming took off 4 bases at V and 0 bases at J, with 13 bases between the two ends. The V gene's germline CDR1 is SGDLS and CDR2 YYNGEE. CDR3 amino acids: CASSPEVLLNTEAFF. In DNA, the CDR3 is TGTGCCAGCAGCCCAGAAGTGTTATTGAACACTGAAGCTTTCTTT.

The rearrangement links TRBV6-5 to TRBJ2-3, with 7 positions matching TRBD2. The V and J ends lost 3 bases and 5 bases, in that order; junction bases with no gene match: 5. CDR1 MNHEY and CDR2 SVGAGI come from the germline V gene. The CDR3 runs to 14 residues. The DNA of the CDR3 is TGTGCCAGCAGTTATAGACTAGCTGTAGATACGCAGTATTTT. It is translated as CASSYRLAVDTQYF.

The chain links TRBV6-2 or TRBV6-3 to TRBJ1-2, with D maybe TRBD1 (6 bases). The germline gives CDR1 MNHEY, CDR2 SVGEGT. The CDR3 covers 13 residues. The V end lost 6 bases, the J end lost 4 bases, and 12 bases lay between the germline ends. CDR3 sequence reads: CASRPDRTYGYTF. DNA for the CDR3: TGTGCCAGCAGACCTGACAGGACCTATGGCTACACCTTC.

The rearrangement uses TRBV27 and TRBJ1-2, with 10 bases that match TRBD1. Trimming cost V 6 bases and J 6 bases; bases outside gene matches: 4. This CDR3 spans 13 amino acids. Germline V gene lookup returns CDR1 MNHEY and CDR2 SMNVEV (reference sequence). CDR3 sequence reads: CASRTGGLHGYTF. Written as DNA, the CDR3 is TGTGCCAGCAGGACAGGGGGCCTACATGGCTACACCTTC.

The gene calls are TRBV21-1 and TRBJ1-1. TRBV21-1 is given as a pseudogene. The CDR3 consists of 17 residues. CDR3 nucleotide sequence: TGTGCCAGCCCTCCCTCCGGTCGGGACTCTGGGAACACTGAAGCTTTCTTT. It is translated as CASPPSGRDSGNTEAFF.